This TCR beta chain originates from a study of T-cell reconstitution after alpha-beta-depleted transplantation in children (dated by TCRdb to between 2015 and 2016). In the study overall: Using TCR repertoire profiling, the study quantitatively followed how T-cell immune reconstitution unfolded in children after TCRalphabeta/CD19-depleted allogeneic hematopoietic cell transplantation. The paper's findings and limits, for the study overall: Over subsequent months, a decline in hyperexpanded clone frequencies was noted, and after one year, T-cell counts and TCRbeta diversity were mostly ascribed to newly produced T cells. Apparently early alphabetaT-cell count recovery about two months after transplant reportedly relied on only several hundred rapidly expanded clones derived from non-depleted graft cells. In some patients, the high TCRbeta diversity seen at day 60 was put down to recipient T cells and intrathymic progenitors that had survived conditioning.

The CDR3 spans 12 residues, from the cysteine through the phenylalanine. The retained sequence is limited to the CDR3, 36 bases, with the frame set at the first base. The V and J ends are trimmed by 6 bases and 8 bases, leaving 11 bases between them. The treatment or condition label corresponds to: allogeneic hematopoietic cell transplantation with graft depleted of TCRalphabeta T cells and CD19 B cells. TCRalphabeta/CD19-depleted allogeneic hematopoietic cell grafts were given to the transplant recipients, all of whom were children. Comment on this clonotype: Its cognate antigen has yet to be identified. No qualities accompany the bases; no much larger clone lies one base away.

Library construction relied on PCR. Instrument used: Illumina HiSeq 2500. To normalize quantification of the TCRbeta repertoire, the TCR libraries were built with molecular barcoding that relied on unique molecular identifiers. In TCRdb, the public reads were trimmed at Q25 with fastp and aligned with MiXCR, with productive beta chains retained. Under each unique CDR3 protein, matching rows form one entry showing the most common genes and DNA. The sample contains about 980,000 distinct CDR3 sequences, roughly 31% of them found a single time. The ten largest clones capture roughly 30% of the sample. The source material was PBMCs, mostly from graft donor cells, sampled 360 days after TCRalphabeta/CD19-depleted stem cell transplant. This TCR derives from a boy younger than two who had a stem cell transplant for SCID, so the T cells may come from the graft donor. The chain was built from TRBV12-3 or TRBV12-4 and TRBJ2-1; TRBD2 is a possible D gene, resting on 5 matching bases. The CDR3 reads CASRSGLHEQFF. The bases are TGTGCCAGCAGATCAGGACTCCATGAGCAGTTCTTC.